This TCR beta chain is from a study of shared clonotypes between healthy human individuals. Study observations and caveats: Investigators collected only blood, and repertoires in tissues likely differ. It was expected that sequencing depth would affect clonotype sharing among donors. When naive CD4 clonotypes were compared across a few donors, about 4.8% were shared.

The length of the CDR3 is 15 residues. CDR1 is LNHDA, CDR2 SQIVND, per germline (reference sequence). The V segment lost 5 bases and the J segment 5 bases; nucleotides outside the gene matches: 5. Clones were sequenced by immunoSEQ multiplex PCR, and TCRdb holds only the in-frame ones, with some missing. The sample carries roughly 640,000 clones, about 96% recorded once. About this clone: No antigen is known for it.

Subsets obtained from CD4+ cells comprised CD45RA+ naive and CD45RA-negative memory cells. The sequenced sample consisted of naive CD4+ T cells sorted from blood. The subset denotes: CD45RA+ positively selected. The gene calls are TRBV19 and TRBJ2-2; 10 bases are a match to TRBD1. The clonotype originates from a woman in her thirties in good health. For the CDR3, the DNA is TGTGCCAGTAGTGCTGACAGGGGGCGGACCGGGGAGCTGTTTTTT. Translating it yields CASSADRGRTGELFF.